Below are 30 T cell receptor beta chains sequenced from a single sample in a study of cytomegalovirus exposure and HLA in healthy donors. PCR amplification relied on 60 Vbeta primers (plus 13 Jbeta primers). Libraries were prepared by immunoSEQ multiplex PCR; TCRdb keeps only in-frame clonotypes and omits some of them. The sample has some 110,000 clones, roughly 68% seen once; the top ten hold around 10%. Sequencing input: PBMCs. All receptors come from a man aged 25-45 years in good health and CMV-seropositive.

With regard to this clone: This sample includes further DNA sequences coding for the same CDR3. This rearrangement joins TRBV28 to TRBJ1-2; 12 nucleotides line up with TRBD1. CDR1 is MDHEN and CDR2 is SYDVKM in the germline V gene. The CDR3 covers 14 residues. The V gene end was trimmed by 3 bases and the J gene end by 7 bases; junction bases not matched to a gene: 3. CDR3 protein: CASSLGQGASGYTF. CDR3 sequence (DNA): TGTGCCAGCAGTTTGGGACAGGGGGCTTCTGGCTACACCTTC.

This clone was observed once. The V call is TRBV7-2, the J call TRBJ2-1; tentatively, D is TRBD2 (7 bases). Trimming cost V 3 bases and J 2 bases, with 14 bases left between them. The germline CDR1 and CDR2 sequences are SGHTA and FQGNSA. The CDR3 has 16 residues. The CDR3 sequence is CASSFEGGRAYNEQFF. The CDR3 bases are TGTGCCAGCAGCTTCGAGGGGGGGAGGGCCTACAATGAGCAGTTCTTC.

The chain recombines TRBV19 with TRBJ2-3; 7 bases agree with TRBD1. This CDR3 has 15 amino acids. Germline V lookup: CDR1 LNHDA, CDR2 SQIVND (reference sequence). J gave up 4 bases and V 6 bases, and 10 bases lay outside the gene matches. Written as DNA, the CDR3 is TGTGCCAGTAGCCTGGAGAACAGGGGTGCAGATACGCAGTATTTT. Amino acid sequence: CASSLENRGADTQYF. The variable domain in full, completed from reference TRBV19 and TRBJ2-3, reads DGGITQSPKYLFRKEGQNVTLSCEQNLNHDAMYWYRQDPGQGLRLIYYSQIVNDFQKGDIAEGYSVSREKKESFPLTVTSAQKNPTAFYLCASSLENRGADTQYFGPGTRLTVL.

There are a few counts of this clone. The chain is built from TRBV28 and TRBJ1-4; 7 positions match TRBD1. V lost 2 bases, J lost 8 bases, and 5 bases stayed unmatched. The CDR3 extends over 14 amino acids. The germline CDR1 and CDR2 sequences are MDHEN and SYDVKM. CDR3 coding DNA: TGTGCCAGCAGTTTAGGGGACAGCAACGAAAAACTGTTTTTT. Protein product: CASSLGDSNEKLFF. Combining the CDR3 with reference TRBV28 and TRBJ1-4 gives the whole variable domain DVKVTQSSRYLVKRTGEKVFLECVQDMDHENMFWYRQDPGLGLRLIYFSYDVKMKEKGDIPEGYSVSREKKERFSLILESASTNQTSMYLCASSLGDSNEKLFFGSGTQLSVL.

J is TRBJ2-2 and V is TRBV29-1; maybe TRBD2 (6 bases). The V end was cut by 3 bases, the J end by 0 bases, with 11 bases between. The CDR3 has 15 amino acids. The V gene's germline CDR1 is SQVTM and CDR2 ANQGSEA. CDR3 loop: CSVDRGGTNTGELFF. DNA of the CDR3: TGCAGCGTTGATCGGGGCGGGACGAACACCGGGGAGCTGTTTTTT.

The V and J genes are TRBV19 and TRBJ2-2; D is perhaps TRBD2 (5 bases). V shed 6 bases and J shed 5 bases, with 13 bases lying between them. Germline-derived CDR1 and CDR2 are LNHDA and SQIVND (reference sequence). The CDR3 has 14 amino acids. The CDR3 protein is CASRRAASTGELFF. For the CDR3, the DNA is TGTGCCAGTAGGAGGGCCGCCAGTACCGGGGAGCTGTTTTTT.

CDR3 nucleotide sequence: TGTGCCAGTAGTATGTACAGGGACCGAAACTATGGCTACACCTTC. This gives the protein CASSMYRDRNYGYTF. This chain links TRBV19 with TRBJ1-2, with a possible D match to TRBD1 (6 bases). CDR1 is LNHDA and CDR2 is SQIVND in the germline V gene (reference sequence). The length of the CDR3 is 15 residues. Trimming removed 3 bases from V and 2 bases from J, with 13 bases in between.

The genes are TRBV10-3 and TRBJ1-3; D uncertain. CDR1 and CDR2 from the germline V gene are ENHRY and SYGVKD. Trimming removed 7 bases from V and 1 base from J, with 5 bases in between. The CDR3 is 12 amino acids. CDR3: CAIMASGNTIYF. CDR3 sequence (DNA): TGTGCCATCATGGCATCTGGAAACACCATATATTTT.

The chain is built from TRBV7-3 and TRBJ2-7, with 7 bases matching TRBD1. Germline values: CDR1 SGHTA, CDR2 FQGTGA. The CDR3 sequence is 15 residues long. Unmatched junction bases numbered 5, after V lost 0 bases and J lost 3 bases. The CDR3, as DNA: TGTGCCAGCAGCTTAACCAGACAGGGCGTCTACGAGCAGTACTTC. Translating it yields CASSLTRQGVYEQYF. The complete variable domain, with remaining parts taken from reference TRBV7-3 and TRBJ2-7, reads GAGVSQTPSNKVTEKGKYVELRCDPISGHTALYWYRQSLGQGPEFLIYFQGTGAADDSGLPNDRFFAVRPEGSVSTLKIQRTERGDSAVYLCASSLTRQGVYEQYFGPGTRLTVT.

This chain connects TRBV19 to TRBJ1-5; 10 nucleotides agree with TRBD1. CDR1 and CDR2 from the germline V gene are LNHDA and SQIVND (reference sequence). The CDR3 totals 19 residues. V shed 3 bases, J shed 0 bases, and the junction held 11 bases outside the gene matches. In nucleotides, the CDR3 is TGTGCCAGTAGTATCCCCTCGACAGGGGGCGTTTTTAGCAATCAGCCCCAGCATTTT. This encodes CASSIPSTGGVFSNQPQHF.

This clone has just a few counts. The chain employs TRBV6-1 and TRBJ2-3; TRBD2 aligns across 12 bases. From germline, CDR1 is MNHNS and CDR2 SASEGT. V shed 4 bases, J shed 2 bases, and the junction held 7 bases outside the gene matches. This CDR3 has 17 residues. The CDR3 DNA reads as TGTGCCAGCAGTGGACTAGCGGGAGCAGGGTCCACAGATACGCAGTATTTT. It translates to CASSGLAGAGSTDTQYF.

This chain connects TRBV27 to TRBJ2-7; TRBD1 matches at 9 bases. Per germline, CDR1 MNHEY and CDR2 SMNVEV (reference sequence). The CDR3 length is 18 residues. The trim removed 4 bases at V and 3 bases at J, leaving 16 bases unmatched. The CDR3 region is CASSYRTGVQVRYYEQYF. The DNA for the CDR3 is TGTGCCAGCAGTTACCGGACAGGGGTCCAAGTTAGGTACTACGAGCAGTACTTC.

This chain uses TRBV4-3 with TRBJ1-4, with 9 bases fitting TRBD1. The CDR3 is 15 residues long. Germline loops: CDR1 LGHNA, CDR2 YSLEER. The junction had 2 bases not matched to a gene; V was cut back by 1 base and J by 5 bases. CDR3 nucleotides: TGCGCCAGCAGCCAAGGGGACAGGGTCAATGAAAAACTGTTTTTT. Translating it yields CASSQGDRVNEKLFF.

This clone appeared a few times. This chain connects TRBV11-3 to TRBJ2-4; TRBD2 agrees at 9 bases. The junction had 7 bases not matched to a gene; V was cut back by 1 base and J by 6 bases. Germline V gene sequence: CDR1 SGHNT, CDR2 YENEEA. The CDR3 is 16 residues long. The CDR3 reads CASSLVGIAGVNIQYF. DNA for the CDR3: TGTGCCAGCAGCTTAGTGGGGATAGCGGGAGTAAACATTCAGTACTTC.

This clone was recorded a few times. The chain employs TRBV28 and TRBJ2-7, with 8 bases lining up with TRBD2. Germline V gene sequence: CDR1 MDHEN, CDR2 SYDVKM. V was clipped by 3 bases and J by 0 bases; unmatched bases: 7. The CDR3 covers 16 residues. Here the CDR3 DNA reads TGTGCCAGCAGTTTCCGGGGGGGGGTTAGCTCCTACGAGCAGTACGTC. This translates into CASSFRGGVSSYEQYV.

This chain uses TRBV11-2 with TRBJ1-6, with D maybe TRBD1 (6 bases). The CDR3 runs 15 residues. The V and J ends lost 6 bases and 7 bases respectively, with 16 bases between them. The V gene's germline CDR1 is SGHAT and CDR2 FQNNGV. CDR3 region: CASRSQQGKNSPLHF. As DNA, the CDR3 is TGTGCCAGCAGATCTCAACAGGGCAAAAATTCACCCCTCCACTTT.

The CDR3 loop reads CAAKGVGNTEAFF. The CDR3 DNA reads as TGTGCCGCTAAGGGGGTAGGGAACACTGAAGCTTTCTTT. This rearrangement joins TRBV5-4 to TRBJ1-1, with a possible D match to TRBD1 (6 bases). Germline V gene sequence: CDR1 SGHNT, CDR2 YYREEE (reference sequence). Between the trimmed V and J ends, which lost 10 bases and 1 base, there was a span of 14 bases. This CDR3 is built from 13 residues.

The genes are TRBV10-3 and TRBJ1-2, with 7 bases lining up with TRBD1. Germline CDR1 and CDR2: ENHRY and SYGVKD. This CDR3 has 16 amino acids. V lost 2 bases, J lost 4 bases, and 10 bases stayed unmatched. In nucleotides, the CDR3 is TGTGCCATCAGTGAGGGGGACAGCCCTACCCTCTATGGCTACACCTTC. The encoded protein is CAISEGDSPTLYGYTF.

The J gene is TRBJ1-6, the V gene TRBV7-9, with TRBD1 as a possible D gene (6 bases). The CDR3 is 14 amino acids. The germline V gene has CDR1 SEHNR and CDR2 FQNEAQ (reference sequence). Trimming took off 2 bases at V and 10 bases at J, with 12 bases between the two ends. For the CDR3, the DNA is TGTGCCAGCAGCTTATCACAGGGTGGGTCACCCCTCCACTTT. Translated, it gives CASSLSQGGSPLHF. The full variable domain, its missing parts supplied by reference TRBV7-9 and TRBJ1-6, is DTGVSQNPRHKITKRGQNVTFRCDPISEHNRLYWYRQTLGQGPEFLTYFQNEAQLEKSRLLSDRFSAERPKGSFSTLEIQRTEQGDSAMYLCASSLSQGGSPLHFGNGTRLTVT.

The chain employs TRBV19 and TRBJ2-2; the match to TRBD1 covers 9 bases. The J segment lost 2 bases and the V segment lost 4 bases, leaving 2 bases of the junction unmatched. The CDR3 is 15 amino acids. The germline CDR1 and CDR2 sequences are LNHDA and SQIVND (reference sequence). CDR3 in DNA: TGTGCCAGTAGTAGGGACAGGGTTAACACCGGGGAGCTGTTTTTT. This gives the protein CASSRDRVNTGELFF.

DNA of the CDR3: TGTGCCAGCAGTTTTCTCGGGACAGCCTGGGGGCAGTTCTTC. Translating it yields CASSFLGTAWGQFF. The chain has TRBV28 and TRBJ2-1; 7 positions match TRBD1. The germline gives CDR1 MDHEN, CDR2 SYDVKM. The CDR3 is 14 amino acids. The ends lost 3 bases at V and 12 bases at J; junction bases unmatched: 11. Full variable domain (rest looked up from reference TRBV28 and TRBJ2-1): DVKVTQSSRYLVKRTGEKVFLECVQDMDHENMFWYRQDPGLGLRLIYFSYDVKMKEKGDIPEGYSVSREKKERFSLILESASTNQTSMYLCASSFLGTAWGQFFGPGTRLTVL.

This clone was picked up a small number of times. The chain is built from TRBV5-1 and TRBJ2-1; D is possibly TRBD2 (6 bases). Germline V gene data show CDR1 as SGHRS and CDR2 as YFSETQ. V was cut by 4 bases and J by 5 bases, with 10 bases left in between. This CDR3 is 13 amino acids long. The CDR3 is CASSVGGHNEQFF. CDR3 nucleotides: TGCGCCAGCAGCGTCGGAGGGCACAATGAGCAGTTCTTC.

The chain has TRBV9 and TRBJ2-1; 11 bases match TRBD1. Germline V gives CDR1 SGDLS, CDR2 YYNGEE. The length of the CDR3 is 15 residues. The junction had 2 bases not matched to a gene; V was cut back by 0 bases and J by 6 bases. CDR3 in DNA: TGTGCCAGCAGCGTAGAGGGACAGGGGGGCAATGAGCAGTTCTTC. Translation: CASSVEGQGGNEQFF.

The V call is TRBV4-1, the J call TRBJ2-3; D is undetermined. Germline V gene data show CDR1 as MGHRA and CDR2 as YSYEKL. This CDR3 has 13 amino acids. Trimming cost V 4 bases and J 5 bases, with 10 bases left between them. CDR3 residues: CASSPLGEDTQYF. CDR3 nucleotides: TGCGCCAGCAGCCCCCTAGGTGAAGATACGCAGTATTTT.

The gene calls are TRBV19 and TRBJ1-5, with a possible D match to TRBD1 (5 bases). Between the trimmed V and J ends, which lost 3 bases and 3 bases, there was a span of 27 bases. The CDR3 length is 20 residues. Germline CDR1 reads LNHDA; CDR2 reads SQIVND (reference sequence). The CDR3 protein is CASSIFSGGLADGHNQPQHF. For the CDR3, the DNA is TGTGCCAGTAGTATTTTCAGTGGAGGGCTGGCGGACGGACACAATCAGCCCCAGCATTTT.

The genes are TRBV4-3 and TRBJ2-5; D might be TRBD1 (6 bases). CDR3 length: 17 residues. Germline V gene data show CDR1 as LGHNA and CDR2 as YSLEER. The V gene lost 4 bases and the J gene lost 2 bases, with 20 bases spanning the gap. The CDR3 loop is CASSPSGGPTTQETQYF. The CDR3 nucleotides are TGCGCCAGCAGCCCAAGTGGGGGCCCTACCACACAAGAGACCCAGTACTTC.

This chain's CDR3 is CASSSGQGVNQPQHF. As DNA, the CDR3 is TGTGCCAGCTCATCCGGACAGGGGGTCAATCAGCCCCAGCATTTT. The gene calls are TRBV18 and TRBJ1-5; 10 positions agree with TRBD1. After removal of 5 bases from V and 3 bases from J, the junction contained 4 bases not matched to a gene. Germline lookup yields CDR1 KGHSH and CDR2 LQKENI. The CDR3 spans 15 residues.

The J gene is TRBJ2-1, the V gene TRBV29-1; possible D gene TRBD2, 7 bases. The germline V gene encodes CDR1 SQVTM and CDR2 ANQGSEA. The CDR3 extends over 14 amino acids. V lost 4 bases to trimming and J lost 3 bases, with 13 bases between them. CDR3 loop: CSVVEGGFYNEQFF. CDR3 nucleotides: TGCAGCGTTGTCGAGGGGGGGTTCTACAATGAGCAGTTCTTC.

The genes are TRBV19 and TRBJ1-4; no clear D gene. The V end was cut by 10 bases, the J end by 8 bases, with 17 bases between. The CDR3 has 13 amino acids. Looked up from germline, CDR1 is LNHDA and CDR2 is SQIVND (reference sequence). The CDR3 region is CATREGSLEKLFF. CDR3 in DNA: TGTGCCACCCGAGAGGGAAGTCTCGAAAAACTGTTTTTT.

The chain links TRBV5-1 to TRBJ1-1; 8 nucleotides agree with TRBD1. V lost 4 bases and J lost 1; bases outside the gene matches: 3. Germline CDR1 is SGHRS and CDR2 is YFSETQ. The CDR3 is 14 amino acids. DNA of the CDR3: TGCGCCAGCAGCGTTGACAGGGGGAACACTGAAGCTTTCTTT. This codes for CASSVDRGNTEAFF.